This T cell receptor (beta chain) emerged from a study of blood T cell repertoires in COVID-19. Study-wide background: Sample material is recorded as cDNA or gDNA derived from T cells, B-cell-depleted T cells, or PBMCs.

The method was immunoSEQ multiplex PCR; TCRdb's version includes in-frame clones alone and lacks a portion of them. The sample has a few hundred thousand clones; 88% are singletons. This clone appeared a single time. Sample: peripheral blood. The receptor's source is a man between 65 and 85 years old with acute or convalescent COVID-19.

DNA for the CDR3: TGTGCCAGTAGTCCATTGGGCCAGCCCCAGCATTTT. Residues: CASSPLGQPQHF. The chain carries TRBV19 and TRBJ1-5; D not certain. CDR3 length: 12 residues. The V and J ends lost 5 bases and 7 bases respectively, with 9 bases between them. The V gene's germline CDR1 is LNHDA and CDR2 SQIVND (reference sequence).